A single sample gave rise to the 20 T cell receptor beta chains below, sequenced in a study of blood T cell repertoires in COVID-19. Some clones are missing from TCRdb's copy, which holds only in-frame ones; the method was immunoSEQ multiplex PCR. The profile covers 200,000 or so clones, with around four fifths appearing a single time and around 1% taken by the ten largest. The sequencing input was peripheral blood. The receptors shown here come from a man aged 55 to 70 with COVID-19, enrolled during active disease.

The chain employs TRBV7-7 and TRBJ2-1; D may be TRBD1 (7 bases). Germline V gives CDR1 SSHAT, CDR2 FNYEAQ (reference sequence). V was pared by 4 bases and J by 9 bases, with 19 bases between. The CDR3 runs to 15 residues. CDR3 DNA: TGTGCCAGCAGCTCCCTCTCAGGGGGGTACGGTGAGCAGTTCTTC. Translated: CASSSLSGGYGEQFF.

This clone was counted a few times. The V call is TRBV5-1, the J call TRBJ2-3; no clear D. Germline values: CDR1 SGHRS, CDR2 YFSETQ. V lost 3 bases, J lost 3 bases, and 8 bases lay in between. The CDR3 runs to 13 residues. The CDR3 reads CASSSSQTDTQYF. CDR3 coding DNA: TGCGCCAGCAGCTCGTCACAGACAGATACGCAGTATTTT.

The chain recombines TRBV12-5 with TRBJ1-1; maybe TRBD1 (5 bases). CDR3 length equals 17 residues. V dropped 2 bases and J dropped 1 base, with 17 bases sitting between them. Germline assignment: CDR1 LGHNT and CDR2 FRNRAP. The CDR3 loop is CASGLIMGRGRNTEAFF. CDR3 coding DNA: TGTGCTAGTGGTTTGATAATGGGGAGGGGCCGGAACACTGAAGCTTTCTTT.

The chain couples TRBV3-1 (or the pseudogene TRBV3-2) to TRBJ1-6; D not resolved. The CDR3 runs 14 residues. Trimming took off 6 bases at V and 8 bases at J, with 14 bases between the two ends. The germline gives CDR1 LGHDT, CDR2 YNNKEL (reference sequence). This chain's CDR3 is CASRDWGEDSPLHF. DNA for the CDR3: TGTGCCAGCAGGGATTGGGGAGAAGATTCACCCCTCCACTTT.

The CDR3 reads CASSLTLGPGGLSTDTQYF. The CDR3 DNA follows: TGTGCCAGCAGCCTAACGTTGGGCCCAGGGGGACTTAGCACAGATACGCAGTATTTT. The chain is built from TRBV27 and TRBJ2-3, with D possibly being TRBD1 (7 bases). This CDR3 region has 19 residues. Trimming stripped 6 bases from V and 0 bases from J, with 25 bases between. The germline CDR1 and CDR2 sequences are MNHEY and SMNVEV (reference sequence).

The V and J genes are TRBV5-1 and TRBJ2-3; 13 bases are a match to TRBD2. V lost 4 bases to trimming and J lost 6 bases; unmatched junction nucleotides: 11. The length of the CDR3 is 17 residues. Germline CDR1 SGHRS, CDR2 YFSETQ. The CDR3, as DNA: TGCGCCAGCAGCCCCCAGGGACTAGCGGGAACATCCGATACGCAGTATTTT. Amino acid sequence: CASSPQGLAGTSDTQYF. Variable domain in full (rest from reference TRBV5-1 and TRBJ2-3): KAGVTQTPRYLIKTRGQQVTLSCSPISGHRSVSWYQQTPGQGLQFLFEYFSETQRNKGNFPGRFSGRQFSNSRSEMNVSTLELGDSALYLCASSPQGLAGTSDTQYFGPGTRLTVL.

The chain carries TRBV4-2 and TRBJ1-3, with D possibly being TRBD1 (5 bases). The CDR3 loop spans 15 amino acids. Germline CDR1 is LGHNA and CDR2 is YNFKEQ. Trimming stripped 3 bases from V and 2 bases from J, with 11 bases between. CDR3 in DNA: TGTGCCAGCAGCCAGACCTGGGGGGCTGGAAACACCATATATTTT. It codes for CASSQTWGAGNTIYF.

The chain couples TRBV7-9 to TRBJ2-7; the match to TRBD1 covers 8 bases. Germline V gives CDR1 SEHNR, CDR2 FQNEAQ (reference sequence). V was pared by 3 bases and J by 9 bases, with 4 bases of the junction left unmatched. The CDR3 spans 12 residues. The CDR3 coding sequence is TGTGCCAGCAGCTTTGAAACAGGGGGGCAGTACTTC. This sequence encodes CASSFETGGQYF. The full variable domain, in which reference TRBV7-9 and TRBJ2-7 provide the parts outside the CDR3, is DTGVSQNPRHKITKRGQNVTFRCDPISEHNRLYWYRQTLGQGPEFLTYFQNEAQLEKSRLLSDRFSAERPKGSFSTLEIQRTEQGDSAMYLCASSFETGGQYFGPGTRLTVT.

This clone was seen just once. The chain employs TRBV2 and TRBJ1-5; tentatively, D is TRBD1 (5 bases). V lost 6 bases to trimming and J lost 9 bases, with 15 bases between them. Germline V gene sequence: CDR1 SNHLY, CDR2 FYNNEI. The CDR3 sequence is 13 residues long. DNA of the CDR3: TGTGCCAGCAGAGGACACAGCGGGGGGCCCCAGCATTTT. This encodes CASRGHSGGPQHF.

V gene TRBV5-1 combines with J gene TRBJ2-2; 9 nucleotides match TRBD1. The CDR3 sequence is 15 residues long. CDR1 and CDR2 (germline): SGHRS, YFSETQ. Trimming at V came to 0 bases and at J to 6 bases, leaving 3 bases not matched to a gene. The CDR3, as DNA: TGCGCCAGCAGCTTGGACAGGGGGCACGCCGGGGAGCTGTTTTTT. Residues: CASSLDRGHAGELFF.

The chain combines TRBV12-5 with TRBJ1-4; no clear D. The CDR3 is 13 amino acids. V was trimmed by 1 base and J by 7 bases, leaving 7 bases between them. Germline V lookup: CDR1 LGHNT, CDR2 FRNRAP. Here the CDR3 DNA reads TGTGCTAGTGGTTTGGGTCGAGTTGAAAAACTGTTTTTT. As protein: CASGLGRVEKLFF.

This clone was counted once. The V gene is TRBV19, the J gene TRBJ1-3; no reliable D call. The CDR3 covers 15 residues. V dropped 6 bases and J dropped 1 base, with 13 bases sitting between them. Germline loops: CDR1 LNHDA, CDR2 SQIVND (reference sequence). The CDR3 DNA reads TGTGCCAGTAGGAGTGGTTTACTATCTGGAAACACCATATATTTT. It codes for CASRSGLLSGNTIYF.

The chain recombines TRBV27 with TRBJ1-3; perhaps TRBD1 as D (5 bases). V shed 4 bases and J shed 0 bases, with 7 bases lying between them. Germline CDR1 MNHEY, CDR2 SMNVEV (reference sequence). The CDR3 consists of 14 residues. CDR3 protein: CASSSGNSGNTIYF. CDR3 DNA sequence: TGTGCCAGCAGTTCAGGGAACTCTGGAAACACCATATATTTT.

The gene calls are TRBV7-9 and TRBJ2-6, with D unclear. The V gene's germline CDR1 is SEHNR and CDR2 FQNEAQ (reference sequence). There are 17 residues in the CDR3. V was clipped by 7 bases and J by 0 bases, with 16 bases between them. The CDR3 protein is CASTLRYGASGANVLTF. The CDR3, as DNA: TGTGCCAGCACCCTGCGGTACGGAGCCTCTGGGGCCAACGTCCTGACTTTC.

This chain joins TRBV5-1 and TRBJ2-5; D is perhaps TRBD2 (5 bases). The V and J ends lost 4 bases and 0 bases respectively, with 7 bases between them. CDR1 is SGHRS and CDR2 is YFSETQ in the germline V gene. The CDR3 covers 13 residues. CDR3 DNA: TGCGCCAGCAGCCCCGGGGACCAAGAGACCCAGTACTTC. Its protein product is CASSPGDQETQYF.

This clone was counted a few times. The chain couples TRBV5-6 to TRBJ2-3; TRBD1 agrees at 7 bases. V gave up 4 bases and J gave up 8 bases; unmatched junction bases: 10. The germline gives CDR1 SGHDT, CDR2 YYEEEE. CDR3 length equals 14 residues. The CDR3 region has the DNA TGTGCCAGCAGCCGGACAGGATCCTTCACTACGCAGTATTTT. Translated, it gives CASSRTGSFTTQYF. The variable domain in full, completed from reference TRBV5-6 and TRBJ2-3, reads DAGVTQSPTHLIKTRGQQVTLRCSPKSGHDTVSWYQQALGQGPQFIFQYYEEEERQRGNFPDRFSGHQFPNYSSELNVNALLLGDSALYLCASSRTGSFTTQYFGPGTRLTVL.

The J gene is TRBJ2-1, the V gene TRBV7-9; 9 bases map to TRBD1. Trimming removed 5 bases from V and 0 bases from J; junction bases left unmatched: 2. The CDR3 is 15 residues long. Germline-derived CDR1 and CDR2 are SEHNR and FQNEAQ (reference sequence). Here the CDR3 DNA reads TGTGCCAGCAGCAAGGGACAGGGCTCCTACAATGAGCAGTTCTTC. Its protein product is CASSKGQGSYNEQFF.

The chain couples TRBV6-1 to TRBJ2-7; a possible D gene is TRBD2 (6 bases). The CDR3 totals 15 residues. Germline CDR1 MNHNS, CDR2 SASEGT. With 2 bases removed from V and 2 bases from J, the gap between germline ends came to 13 bases. The CDR3 sequence is CASSEWHSGTYEQYF. DNA of the CDR3: TGTGCCAGCAGTGAATGGCATAGCGGAACCTACGAGCAGTACTTC.

The chain carries TRBV4-1 and TRBJ1-2, with D tentatively TRBD1 (6 bases). Trimming took off 1 base at V and 3 bases at J, with 21 bases between the two ends. The length of the CDR3 is 18 residues. The germline V gene has CDR1 MGHRA and CDR2 YSYEKL. CDR3 DNA sequence: TGCGCCAGCAGCCAAGTATTTGGGGGGCGGGGGTCTTACTATGGCTACACCTTC. This sequence encodes CASSQVFGGRGSYYGYTF.

This chain uses TRBV19 with TRBJ2-7, with TRBD1 as a possible D gene (5 bases). The CDR3 has 12 amino acids. V lost 5 bases and J lost 5, with 10 bases in between. CDR1 is LNHDA, CDR2 SQIVND, per germline (reference sequence). The CDR3 DNA follows: TGTGCCAGTAGTTTAAGGGGAAACGAGCAGTACTTC. Residues: CASSLRGNEQYF.